This TCR beta chain was recovered during a study of control samples from healthy donors and cancer patients. Produced via immunoSEQ multiplex PCR; TCRdb's table is partial and in-frame only. The table records about 180,000 clones, around 90% of them present only once. Germline V gives CDR1 SGHRS, CDR2 YFSETQ. Trimming took 4 bases from V and 7 from J; bases not matched to a gene: 11. This CDR3 has 16 amino acids. This TCR derives from a woman aged 45-60 years in good health. The V call is TRBV5-1, the J call TRBJ1-6; 7 nucleotides align to TRBD1. The source material was blood. This CDR3 reads CASSLDGTVLNSPLHF. The CDR3 DNA reads as TGCGCCAGCAGCCTTGATGGGACAGTCTTAAATTCACCCCTCCACTTT.